The present T cell receptor (beta chain) was sequenced within a study of response to subunit inactivated influenza vaccine. One entry per CDR3 protein, called by TCRdb with MiXCR from the RT-PCR reads. Of about 780,000 distinct CDR3 sequences listed, 18% were seen once; the top ten hold roughly a tenth. The CDR3 has 15 amino acids. Germline lookup yields CDR1 MGHRA and CDR2 YSYEKL. Trimming shortened V by 3 bases and J by 4 bases, and 10 bases separated the two germline ends. The chain has TRBV4-1 and TRBJ1-6; D is perhaps TRBD1 (5 bases). The receptor comes from a man aged 45 to 65 who received an inactivated influenza vaccine. The sequencing used PBMCs from blood, collected roughly 5 days after vaccination. CDR3 nucleotides: TGCGCCAGCAGCCATCGGGACGGTTATAATTCACCCCTCCACTTT. Protein product: CASSHRDGYNSPLHF.